Following are 15 T cell receptor beta chains from one sample sequenced in a study of tumor and adjacent non-tumor tissue in lung cancer. No cell sorting was done before RNA was extracted from the tissue. More than 3 cm separated this lung sample from the edge of the tumor. The library came from three nested PCR rounds adapted from ARM-PCR protocols. TCRdb used MiXCR to reprocess the multiplex PCR reads, holding one entry per CDR3 protein. The sample records some 70,000 distinct CDR3 sequences, roughly 70% being singletons. Sequencing used distant non-tumor lung tissue. The receptors shown here come from a woman in her 50s with non-small cell lung cancer.

Regarding this clonotype: Just one base apart from a much larger clone, this may be a read error. The rearrangement links TRBV5-4 to TRBJ1-2; tentative D call: TRBD1 (5 bases). The CDR3 runs 12 residues. Germline values: CDR1 SGHNT, CDR2 YYREEE (reference sequence). CDR3: CASSGQNYCYTF. DNA for the CDR3: TGTGCCAGCAGCGGACAAAACTATTGCTACACCTTC.

With regard to this clonotype: The junction and the germline gene differ at one end; a read error may be behind it. The chain uses TRBV29-1 and TRBJ1-3; D gene ambiguous. The V gene's germline CDR1 is SQVTM and CDR2 ANQGSEA. The CDR3 is 13 residues long. CDR3 coding DNA: TGCAGCGTTCGGACGGACTCTGGAGACACCATATATTTT. Its translation is CSVRTDSGDTIYF.

The rearrangement joins TRBV4-1 to TRBJ2-1, with D perhaps matching TRBD2 (6 bases). This CDR3 is 15 amino acids long. V was clipped by 1 base and J by 10 bases, with 17 bases between them. The germline V gene encodes CDR1 MGHRA and CDR2 YSYEKL. CDR3 region: CASSQVRAGGREQFF. In DNA, the CDR3 is TGCGCCAGCAGCCAAGTTCGAGCGGGTGGGCGGGAGCAGTTCTTC.

This clonotype showed up just once. No conserved phenylalanine or tryptophan is present at the end of the CDR3, so a read error is the likely explanation. No DNA is shown, since the ends of the CDR3 on it are uncertain; the CDR3 is the one TCRdb lists. This chain connects TRBV10-3 to TRBJ2-7; the D segment call TRBD1 is taken from the table without a DNA check. The CDR3 extends over 14 residues, inclusive of both ends. CDR1 is ENHRY and CDR2 is SYGVKD in the germline V gene. CDR3 loop: CAIRAGTGPEEQYL.

Points on this clonotype: At one of its ends the junction is not consistent with the germline gene, which may arise from a read error. This rearrangement joins TRBV11-3 to TRBJ2-3; D not certain. Looked up from germline, CDR1 is SGHNT and CDR2 is YENEEA. CDR3 length: 13 amino acids. The CDR3 nucleotides are TGTGCCAGCAGCACCATGGATACAGATATGCAGTATTTT. It translates to CASSTMDTDMQYF.

The CDR3 DNA reads TGTGCCAGCAACGCCACTAGCGTCCCTTACGATGAGCAGTTCTTC. Protein sequence: CASNATSVPYDEQFF. V and J are TRBV7-9 and TRBJ2-1; TRBD2 matches 7 bases. The V gene end was trimmed by 7 bases and the J gene end by 8 bases; junction bases not matched to a gene: 14. This CDR3 has 15 amino acids. CDR1 and CDR2 from the germline V gene are SEHNR and FQNEAQ (reference sequence).

This clonotype was seen a few times. One junction end does not reproduce the germline sequence, and a read error may be involved. The J gene is TRBJ1-5, the V gene TRBV7-8; 7 bases fit TRBD2. The last part of the DNA fits TRBJ2-3 better; the J call may be wrong. The CDR3 covers 15 residues. Per germline, CDR1 SGHVS and CDR2 FQNEAQ. The CDR3: CSSSLGTTFSEPQYF. As DNA, the CDR3 is TGTTCCAGCAGCTTAGGGACTACCTTTTCAGAGCCCCAGTATTTT.

This clonotype was recorded many times. This sequence joins TRBV29-1 and TRBJ2-3, with a possible D match to TRBD1 (7 bases). Germline CDR1 SQVTM, CDR2 ANQGSEA. Trimming stripped 8 bases from V and 4 bases from J, with 16 bases between. The CDR3 covers 13 residues. The CDR3 coding sequence is TGCAGCCCTCGGAGGGGGCGAGCAGATACGCAGTATTTT. It codes for CSPRRGRADTQYF.

A word on this clonotype: One base away lies a much larger clone, so this may be a sequencing read error. The chain joins TRBV6-2 or TRBV6-3 to TRBJ2-7; 8 bases map to TRBD2. The CDR3 contains 15 residues. The J segment lost 2 bases and the V segment lost 4 bases, leaving 7 bases of the junction unmatched. Germline-derived CDR1 and CDR2 are MNHEY and SVGEGT. Written as DNA, the CDR3 is TGTGCCAGCAGTTCCGCGGAACTAGCGGCCTACGAGCAGTACTTC. It yields the protein CASSSAELAAYEQYF.

As for this clonotype: The conserved phenylalanine or tryptophan normally closing the CDR3 is absent here, so this likely arose from a read error. The chain links TRBV28 to TRBJ1-5; unclear D gene. Germline V gene data show CDR1 as MDHEN and CDR2 as SYDVKM. V shed 6 bases and J shed 9 bases, with 24 bases lying between them. This CDR3 region has 16 residues. CDR3 loop: CASRLTSRVSRRPQHS. The CDR3 region has the DNA TGTGCCAGCAGACTTACCAGCCGGGTTAGCCGTCGGCCCCAGCATTCT.

Points on this clonotype: This may arise from a read error, as a much more abundant clone is one base away. This chain uses TRBV20-1 with TRBJ2-2; 11 bases fit TRBD2. CDR1 is DFQATT, CDR2 SNEGSKA, per germline (reference sequence). The junction had 8 bases not matched to a gene; V was cut back by 0 bases and J by 5 bases. There are 17 residues in the CDR3. CDR3 nucleotides: TGCAGTGCTAGAGATCGGTCTAGCGGGAGGAAGACCGGGGAGCTGTTTTTT. Its translation is CSARDRSSGRKTGELFF.

This clonotype was picked up many times. The chain combines TRBV20-1 with TRBJ2-1; D call uncertain. CDR3 length: 16 amino acids. V dropped 4 bases and J dropped 3 bases, with 19 bases sitting between them. Germline CDR1 reads DFQATT; CDR2 reads SNEGSKA (reference sequence). DNA for the CDR3: TGCAGTGCTACCACTATTTTAAAGGGCCTCTACAATGAGCAGTTCTTC. This sequence encodes CSATTILKGLYNEQFF.

Concerning this clonotype: The junction differs from germline at one of its ends, possibly a read error. This sequence joins TRBV6-2 or TRBV6-3 and TRBJ2-7; maybe TRBD2 (6 bases). CDR3 size: 17 residues. Germline CDR1 is MNHEY and CDR2 is SVGEGT. CDR3 in DNA: TGTGCCAGCAATTACTCGGGGACTTGGACGGGTGTGACCGAGCAGTACTTC. Its protein is CASNYSGTWTGVTEQYF.

This clonotype occurred many times. The rearrangement links TRBV4-2 to TRBJ1-2; no clear D. The V end was cut by 0 bases, the J end by 0 bases, with 11 bases between. This CDR3 region has 16 residues. In germline, CDR1 is LGHNA, CDR2 YNFKEQ. CDR3 nucleotide sequence: TGTGCCAGCAGCCAAGATGTTCCGGCCGCTAACTATGGCTACACCTTC. It translates to CASSQDVPAANYGYTF.

Only a few counts were recorded for this clonotype. The rearrangement uses TRBV7-9 and TRBJ2-1; D possibly corresponds to TRBD2 (6 bases). The CDR3 extends over 14 amino acids. Germline CDR1 is SEHNR and CDR2 is FQNEAQ (reference sequence). The V end was cut by 7 bases, the J end by 5 bases, with 15 bases between. CDR3 coding DNA: TGTGCCAGCATTCAACCGGGACTGAACAATGAGCAGTTCTTC. Translating gives CASIQPGLNNEQFF.